The present TCR beta chain was sequenced within a study of Graves' ophthalmopathy and Graves' hyperthyroidism (dated by TCRdb to between 2017 and 2018). For the study in its entirety: Peripheral blood samples were taken at the time of initial diagnosis, before any treatment was given. To tell Graves' ophthalmopathy apart from Graves' hyperthyroidism, and to predict which patients would progress to ophthalmopathy, the study relied on TCR beta repertoire signatures. In total, under 150 blood samples were TCR-sequenced: under 45 ophthalmopathy, about 75 hyperthyroidism and about 17 hyperthyroidism-to-ophthalmopathy patients. To explore V-J signatures distinguishing ophthalmopathy from hyperthyroidism, a discovery set of around 97 patients (43 ophthalmopathy, 57 stable hyperthyroidism) was enrolled. An independent validation cohort comprised some 19 hyperthyroidism patients and 17 patients who later progressed from hyperthyroidism to ophthalmopathy. In five or six hyperthyroidism patients, the T-cell repertoires found in thyroid tissue were compared with those found in blood. Following sample collection, hyperthyroidism patients were given methimazole at a starting dose of 30 mg daily, and ophthalmopathy patients were given high-dose intravenous methylprednisolone.

For repertoire sequencing, TCR beta CDR3 regions were amplified from RNA transcripts. The first round was an RT-PCR using HTBI primers with the Qiagen OneStep RT-PCR kit, and this first round was followed by a second-round multiplex PCR, then size selection and purification. Sequencing of the libraries was carried out on an Illumina HiSeq2000 in paired-end mode with 100 bp reads. Turning to the authors' computational methods: Reads were processed with SOAPnuke, discarding reads with adapters, uncalled bases, mean Phred below 15, or no exact constant-primer or identifier match. High-quality paired reads were merged with COPE v1.2.5. Clonotypes were defined as unique nucleotide sequences and were aligned to IMGT TRB V, D and J references using MiTCR v1.1. The analysis was limited to V-J combinations with a frequency above 0.0001, which together covered around 99% of the repertoires. A TCR clonal expansion and chaos score per V-J combination was defined as the ratio of F50 clonal expansion to chaos observed in the TCRdist matrix. Welch's t-statistics and random forest were used to narrow the features down to around 13 V-J combinations, which were then fed into a naive Bayes classifier. The similarity between thyroid and blood repertoires was quantified using the Morisita-Horn index. TCRdb trimmed the raw reads at Q25, called clones with MiXCR and kept productive beta chains. Every CDR3 protein is listed once, alongside the most common genes and DNA of its rows. The V and J calls reflect TCRdb's pipeline rather than the authors' work. The sample table holds about 700,000 distinct CDR3 sequences, of which more than 40% were seen once. The ten largest clonotypes hold roughly 3% of the sample.

Ophthalmopathy patients had moderately to severely active disease, Clinical Activity Score of at least 3, NOSPECS grade of at least 4, and disease duration under 3 months. Patients with other autoimmune diseases, uncontrolled infections, pregnancy or lactation were excluded. Clinical symptoms, serum thyroxine, TRAb, thyroid ultrasound and orbital computed tomography were used for diagnosis. Ficoll-Paque density gradient centrifugation was used to isolate PBMCs from 8 to 10 ml of fresh peripheral blood. Total RNA was extracted with Trizol reagent and quality-checked on an Agilent 2100 Bioanalyzer. General study outcomes and caveats: In validation, the model predicted ophthalmopathy progression with about 71% sensitivity and about 73% specificity; some 13 predicted patients were CT-confirmed with GO in a median of about 6.1 months. Sample size was not predetermined statistically, and investigators were not blinded to group allocation. Most expanded thyroid clonotypes with frequency above 0.001 were also detected in blood, suggesting blood repertoires may reflect the thyroid immune response. The 13-signature model separated ophthalmopathy from stable hyperthyroidism with approximately 90% sensitivity and around 84% specificity in cross-validation, and 80%/75% in the test set.

The cysteine opens and the phenylalanine closes a CDR3 of 13 amino acids. The CDR3 DNA has 39 bases and is translated from base 1. V was cut back by 5 bases and J by 9 bases, leaving a gap of 16 bases between them. CDR1 ENHRY and CDR2 SYGVKD are derived from the germline V gene. On this clonotype: Its antigen is unknown. Base qualities are not recorded, but no much larger clone differs from it by a single base.

The source material was peripheral blood. This sequence uses TRBV10-3 and TRBJ1-2; tentative D gene TRBD1, with 6 bases matching. The sequence was collected from an adult man with Graves' ophthalmopathy. The CDR3 corresponds to CAISRTAGERYTF. The DNA sequence is given as TGTGCCATCAGTCGGACAGCGGGAGAACGCTACACCTTC.